Below, one TCR beta chain is given with its context. The antigen remains unidentified. This record belongs to a study of cytomegalovirus exposure and HLA in healthy donors. Primers for the PCR totalled 60 Vbeta and 13 Jbeta. The data were produced by immunoSEQ multiplex PCR, yet TCRdb's version contains in-frame clones alone and is incomplete. The sample holds 110,000 to 150,000 clones; 65% to 80% are singletons and the top ten take about 4%. Study-level results: Within an earlier analysis, most TCR beta V segments proved productive either about 90% or about 30% of the time.

Per germline, CDR1 MNHNY and CDR2 SVGAGI (reference sequence). V was clipped by 4 bases and J by 6 bases; unmatched bases: 5. The CDR3 loop spans 15 amino acids. This TCR was sampled from a male donor in good health and CMV-seronegative. The sample consisted of PBMCs. J is TRBJ2-3 and V is TRBV6-6; 12 positions match TRBD2. CDR3 nucleotides: TGTGCCAGCAGTTCTACTAGCGGGAGGCCGGATACGCAGTATTTT. Translation: CASSSTSGRPDTQYF.